The 5 T cell receptor beta chains listed next were all sequenced from one sample in a study of blood T cell repertoires in COVID-19. The repertoire was sequenced with immunoSEQ multiplex PCR; TCRdb's copy has only in-frame clones and lacks some. The sample carries 85,000 to 110,000 clones, 84% recorded once. The sequenced sample consisted of peripheral blood. The source is a human donor in a cohort sampled during active COVID-19.

The chain has TRBV27 and TRBJ1-6; D ambiguous. CDR1 and CDR2 (germline): MNHEY, SMNVEV (reference sequence). The germline V and J ends were trimmed by 2 bases and 8 bases, with 10 bases remaining between them. The CDR3 length is 14 residues. The chain's CDR3 is CASSLITRDSPLHF. CDR3 nucleotides: TGTGCCAGCAGTTTAATTACGCGGGATTCACCCCTCCACTTT.

The chain links TRBV6-5 to TRBJ2-7; tentative D call: TRBD2 (5 bases). The V gene lost 7 bases and the J gene lost 3 bases, with 16 bases spanning the gap. The CDR3 has 14 residues. The germline V gene encodes CDR1 MNHEY and CDR2 SVGAGI. The chain's CDR3 is CASTRLPEVYEQYF. The CDR3 coding sequence is TGTGCCAGCACTAGACTACCCGAGGTCTACGAGCAGTACTTC.

This clone was seen once. This chain links TRBV6-5 with TRBJ1-5, with D possibly TRBD1 on 5 matching bases. CDR3 length: 13 amino acids. Between the trimmed V and J ends, which lost 7 bases and 3 bases, there was a span of 10 bases. CDR1 is MNHEY, CDR2 SVGAGI, per germline. This chain's CDR3 is CASISRVNQPQHF. CDR3 DNA sequence: TGTGCCAGCATCTCCAGGGTCAATCAGCCCCAGCATTTT.

The genes are TRBV9 and TRBJ1-1; unclear D gene. Germline V lookup: CDR1 SGDLS, CDR2 YYNGEE. Trimming took 0 bases from V and 2 from J, leaving 14 bases between them. The CDR3 spans 16 residues. The chain's CDR3 is CASSVGTGYGNTEAFF. The CDR3 DNA follows: TGTGCCAGCAGCGTAGGGACGGGATATGGTAACACTGAAGCTTTCTTT.

This clone was observed a single time. The V call is TRBV5-1, the J call TRBJ2-1, with D maybe TRBD2 (5 bases). The CDR3 is made up of 15 amino acids. Germline CDR1 is SGHRS and CDR2 is YFSETQ. V lost 6 bases and J lost 7, with 20 bases in between. CDR3 DNA sequence: TGCGCCAGCACCCTTGGTAACGGGGTCCGGAATGAGCAGTTCTTC. This sequence encodes CASTLGNGVRNEQFF.